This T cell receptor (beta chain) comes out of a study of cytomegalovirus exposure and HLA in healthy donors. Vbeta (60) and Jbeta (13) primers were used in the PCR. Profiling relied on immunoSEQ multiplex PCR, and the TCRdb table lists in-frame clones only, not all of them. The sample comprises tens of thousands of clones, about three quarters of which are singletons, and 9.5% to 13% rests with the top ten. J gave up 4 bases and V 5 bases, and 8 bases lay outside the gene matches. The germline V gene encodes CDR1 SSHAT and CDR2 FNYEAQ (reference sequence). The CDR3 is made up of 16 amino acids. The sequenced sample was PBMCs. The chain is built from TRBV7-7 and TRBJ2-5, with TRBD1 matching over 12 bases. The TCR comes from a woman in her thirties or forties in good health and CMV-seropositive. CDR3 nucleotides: TGTGCCAGCAGCCAGGGACAGGGGGCGCGGATAGAGACCCAGTACTTC. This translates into CASSQGQGARIETQYF.